One sample yielded the 23 T cell receptor beta chains listed below, sequenced in a study of glioma-infiltrating T cells (dated by TCRdb to the mid-2010s). Data came from an Illumina MiSeq. TCR alpha and beta CDR3 regions were amplified with the iRepertoire nested amplicon-rescue multiplex PCR (arm-PCR) platform from RNA. TCRdb trimmed public reads at Q25 via fastp, called clones via MiXCR and kept in-frame beta chains. For every CDR3 protein sequence, its rows merge into one entry that carries the most common genes and DNA. The sample records around 150,000 distinct CDR3 sequences, 39% of which are singletons. More than 15% of the sample belongs to the ten largest clones. Sequencing was done on a sample of glioma tissue, nonneoplastic brain tissue, or PBMCs (not recorded which). The receptors were gathered from a human donor with low-grade glioma or glioblastoma, undergoing nonglioma brain surgery, or in good health (not recorded which).

This clonotype has just a few counts. The chain employs TRBV6-1 and TRBJ2-7; D call uncertain. The CDR3 loop spans 14 amino acids. V was shortened by 7 bases and J by 0 bases, with 13 bases between the two germline ends. Germline V lookup: CDR1 MNHNS, CDR2 SASEGT. This CDR3 is CASTPVERSYEQYF. CDR3 bases: TGTGCCAGCACCCCGGTGGAGCGCTCCTACGAGCAGTACTTC.

There are a few counts of this clonotype. The chain recombines TRBV20-1 with TRBJ1-2; TRBD1 is a possible D gene (6 bases). Germline V gene data show CDR1 as DFQATT and CDR2 as SNEGSKA (reference sequence). The length of the CDR3 is 11 residues. Trimming pared 6 bases from V and 4 bases from J, leaving 9 bases between. In DNA, the CDR3 is TGCAGTGCGGGGGGCGGCTATGGCTACACCTTC. Translated, it gives CSAGGGYGYTF.

This clonotype was counted only a few times. V usage is TRBV20-1 and J usage is TRBJ2-7; 7 nucleotides match TRBD1. V was pared by 3 bases and J by 0 bases, with 5 bases of the junction left unmatched. CDR1 is DFQATT and CDR2 is SNEGSKA in the germline V gene (reference sequence). The CDR3 has 14 residues. CDR3: CSARLRDSSYEQYF. The DNA of the CDR3 is TGCAGTGCTAGGCTCCGGGACAGCTCCTACGAGCAGTACTTC.

To note about this clonotype: As the CDR3 is not closed by the conserved phenylalanine or tryptophan, this likely results from a read error. The rearrangement links TRBV18 to TRBJ1-1, with 9 bases lining up with TRBD1. This CDR3 spans 14 amino acids. The trim removed 6 bases at V and 1 base at J, leaving 3 bases unmatched. Germline V lookup: CDR1 KGHSH, CDR2 LQKENI. The chain's CDR3 is CASSGQGPNTEAFL. The CDR3 DNA is TGTGCCAGCTCGGGACAGGGCCCGAACACTGAAGCTTTCCTT.

This clonotype showed up just a few times. The chain recombines TRBV6-1 with TRBJ1-6; possible D gene TRBD1, 6 bases. The CDR3 contains 12 residues. Deletions cut 10 bases from V and 7 bases from J, with 11 bases between. Germline V lookup: CDR1 MNHNS, CDR2 SASEGT. As DNA, the CDR3 is TGTGCCACGACGGACAGAAATTCACCCCTCCACTTT. It translates to CATTDRNSPLHF.

This clonotype was seen a handful of times. The chain uses TRBV28 and TRBJ2-7, with 7 nucleotides matching TRBD1. V shed 5 bases and J 4 bases; nucleotides not matched to a gene: 11. The CDR3 runs 15 residues. The germline CDR1 and CDR2 sequences are MDHEN and SYDVKM. The CDR3 DNA is TGTGCCAGCAGTCCAAGACAGGGTAGCCCTTACGAGCAGTACTTC. Translating it yields CASSPRQGSPYEQYF. Combining the CDR3 with reference TRBV28 and TRBJ2-7 gives the whole variable domain DVKVTQSSRYLVKRTGEKVFLECVQDMDHENMFWYRQDPGLGLRLIYFSYDVKMKEKGDIPEGYSVSREKKERFSLILESASTNQTSMYLCASSPRQGSPYEQYFGPGTRLTVT.

The table lists this clonotype with a few counts. The chain combines TRBV7-2 with TRBJ1-1; D unresolved. The CDR3 runs to 15 residues. CDR1 and CDR2 from the germline V gene are SGHTA and FQGNSA. The V end lost 1 base, the J end lost 4 bases, and 13 bases lay between the germline ends. The CDR3 is CASSLVRVGLTEAFF. The CDR3 DNA sequence: TGTGCCAGCAGCTTAGTAAGGGTCGGCCTCACTGAAGCTTTCTTT.

The genes are TRBV6-5 and TRBJ1-6, with a tentative D call TRBD1 (6 bases). V lost 5 bases, J lost 7 bases, and 18 bases lay in between. Per germline, CDR1 MNHEY and CDR2 SVGAGI. This CDR3 has 16 residues. The CDR3 sequence: CASSAQGQGGNSPLHF. CDR3 sequence (DNA): TGTGCCAGCAGTGCGCAGGGGCAGGGAGGGAATTCACCCCTCCACTTT.

The J gene is TRBJ1-4, the V gene TRBV15, with 7 bases aligning to TRBD1. The germline V gene has CDR1 LNHNV and CDR2 YYDKDF (reference sequence). V lost 6 bases and J lost 4; bases outside the gene matches: 8. The CDR3 consists of 15 residues. CDR3 sequence reads: CATRSDREFNEKLFF. The CDR3 coding sequence is TGTGCCACCAGAAGCGACAGGGAGTTTAATGAAAAACTGTTTTTT.

This clonotype was observed a few times. This chain joins TRBV25-1 and TRBJ2-1; D gene ambiguous. This CDR3 is 16 amino acids long. Trimming left V 1 base short and J 8 bases short, with 18 bases between. Looked up from germline, CDR1 is MGHDK and CDR2 is SYGVNS. The CDR3, as DNA: TGTGCCAGCAGTGAATTACTTGGTGGGGTAGTATATGAGCAGTTCTTC. This translates into CASSELLGGVVYEQFF.

This clonotype has only a few counts. The chain is built from TRBV2 and TRBJ1-1, with D tentatively TRBD1 (5 bases). The V and J ends lost 6 bases and 0 bases respectively, with 20 bases between them. There are 17 residues in the CDR3. Looked up from germline, CDR1 is SNHLY and CDR2 is FYNNEI. The CDR3 sequence: CASSRGTSADLNTEAFF. CDR3 DNA sequence: TGTGCCAGCAGCCGAGGGACTTCCGCCGACTTGAACACTGAAGCTTTCTTT.

The J gene is TRBJ2-5, the V gene TRBV3-1; D ambiguous. The CDR3 is 11 amino acids. From germline, CDR1 is LGHDT and CDR2 YNNKEL (reference sequence). V was trimmed by 6 bases and J by 5 bases, leaving 7 bases between them. CDR3 amino acids: CASRDVETQYF. The DNA for the CDR3 is TGTGCCAGCAGGGACGTGGAGACCCAGTACTTC.

This clonotype is a singleton in its sample. The chain couples TRBV10-1 to TRBJ2-3; 10 bases align to TRBD2. The CDR3 has 15 residues. V was pared by 0 bases and J by 8 bases, with 5 bases of the junction left unmatched. Germline loops: CDR1 WNHNN, CDR2 SYGVQD (reference sequence). The CDR3 DNA reads as TGCGCCAGCAGTGAGTCCAGCGGGGGGGCCGCTACGCAGTATTTT. Its translation is CASSESSGGAATQYF.

There are many counts of this clonotype. The J gene is TRBJ2-3, the V gene TRBV20-1; no clear D gene. Germline-derived CDR1 and CDR2 are DFQATT and SNEGSKA (reference sequence). The CDR3 covers 13 residues. V was cut by 0 bases and J by 3 bases, with 7 bases left in between. CDR3 in amino acids: CSARDPGTDTQYF. CDR3 bases: TGCAGTGCTAGAGATCCGGGTACAGATACGCAGTATTTT.

The chain recombines TRBV15 with TRBJ1-5; 9 nucleotides align to TRBD1. With V trimmed by 2 bases and J by 9 bases, 11 bases remained unmatched. The CDR3 runs to 16 residues. The germline V gene has CDR1 LNHNV and CDR2 YYDKDF (reference sequence). This CDR3 reads CATSRPGTGRVGPQHF. CDR3 DNA: TGTGCCACCAGCAGACCCGGGACAGGGAGAGTAGGGCCCCAGCATTTT.

Concerning this clonotype: A much larger clone sits a single nucleotide away, making a read error possible. This sequence joins TRBV2 and TRBJ1-2; D call uncertain. V was pared by 8 bases and J by 4 bases, with 11 bases between. The length of the CDR3 is 12 residues. Germline V gives CDR1 SNHLY, CDR2 FYNNEI. CDR3 nucleotides: TGTGCCAGCGGTAGCCAGCGCTATGGCTACACCTTC. This gives the protein CASGSQRYGYTF.

V and J are TRBV6-5 and TRBJ2-1; the D gene could be TRBD1 or TRBD2 (5 bases each). The CDR3 runs to 16 residues. Germline CDR1 and CDR2: MNHEY and SVGAGI. V was cut by 3 bases and J by 7 bases, with 19 bases left in between. CDR3 nucleotides: TGTGCCAGCAGTTATCCAAGCGGTCAGGGCGTTAATGAGCAGTTCTTC. Its translation: CASSYPSGQGVNEQFF.

The V call is TRBV19, the J call TRBJ2-3; D not certain. CDR1 is LNHDA, CDR2 SQIVND, per germline (reference sequence). The V end was cut by 1 base, the J end by 2 bases, with 7 bases between. The CDR3 consists of 14 residues. The CDR3 nucleotides are TGTGCCAGTAGTATAGGACTCACCACAGATACGCAGTATTTT. Translated: CASSIGLTTDTQYF.

V and J are TRBV27 and TRBJ1-1; 10 bases fit TRBD1. Germline CDR1 reads MNHEY; CDR2 reads SMNVEV (reference sequence). V shed 6 bases, J shed 5 bases, and the junction held 9 bases outside the gene matches. CDR3 length: 15 residues. Written as DNA, the CDR3 is TGTGCCAGCAGGAGACAGGGGGCGCTGGGGACTGAAGCTTTCTTT. Translating gives CASRRQGALGTEAFF.

The rearrangement uses TRBV18 and TRBJ1-3; D is unresolved. Trimming took 4 bases from V and 0 from J, leaving 10 bases between them. CDR3 size: 15 residues. Germline assignment: CDR1 KGHSH and CDR2 LQKENI. DNA of the CDR3: TGTGCCAGCTCACATCGGACTCGCTCTGGAAACACCATATATTTT. Translated, it gives CASSHRTRSGNTIYF.

The chain recombines TRBV12-5 with TRBJ2-1; the D gene is possibly TRBD1 (6 bases). From germline, CDR1 is LGHNT and CDR2 FRNRAP. The CDR3 runs to 8 residues. The CDR3, as DNA: TGTGCCCCAGGGGATCGGTTCTTC. Encoded protein: CAPGDRFF.

This chain uses TRBV6-1 with TRBJ2-5; 10 bases are shared with TRBD1. The CDR3 totals 13 residues. J lost 4 bases, V lost 5 bases, and 1 base had no gene match. The germline CDR1 and CDR2 sequences are MNHNS and SASEGT. This chain's CDR3 is CASSRTGGETQYF. In DNA form, the CDR3 reads TGTGCCAGCAGTCGGACAGGGGGAGAGACCCAGTACTTC.

The chain joins TRBV20-1 to TRBJ2-1, with TRBD2 as a possible D gene (7 bases). With 5 bases removed from V and 5 bases from J, the gap between germline ends came to 19 bases. The CDR3 runs to 15 residues. The germline gives CDR1 DFQATT, CDR2 SNEGSKA (reference sequence). In nucleotides, the CDR3 is TGCAGTGCTCCCCGTAGGGGGGGGCTAAACAATGAGCAGTTCTTC. This sequence encodes CSAPRRGGLNNEQFF.